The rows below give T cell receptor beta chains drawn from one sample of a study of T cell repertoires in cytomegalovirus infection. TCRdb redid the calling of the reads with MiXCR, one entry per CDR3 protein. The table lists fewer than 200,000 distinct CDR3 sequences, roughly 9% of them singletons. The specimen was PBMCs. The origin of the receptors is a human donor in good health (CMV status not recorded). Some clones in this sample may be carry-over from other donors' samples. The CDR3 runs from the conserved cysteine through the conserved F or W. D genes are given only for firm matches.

CDR3: CASSLFPGTGGGEQYF
V: TRBV7-2
D: TRBD1

CDR3: CASSLAVGTGDYGYTF
V: TRBV5-1
D: TRBD1

CDR3: CASSSAPMRTEAFF
V: TRBV7-2
D: .

CDR3: CASSLWAGEQFF
V: TRBV7-6
D: .

CDR3: CASSVSGRAVNEQFF
V: TRBV14
D: TRBD2

CDR3: CASSFVLVTAEQYF
V: TRBV28
D: .

CDR3: CSAIRVSSGTSNEQFF
V: TRBV20-1
D: TRBD2

CDR3: CASSLAQGSNQPQHF
V: TRBV5-5
D: .

CDR3: CASSLITGAYQETQYF
V: TRBV11-2
D: .

CDR3: CASSPGLGDGIFF
V: TRBV23-1
D: .

CDR3: CASSRLQGAYTQYF
V: TRBV7-2
D: TRBD1

CDR3: CSARAIAGLYNEQFF
V: TRBV20-1
D: TRBD2

CDR3: CASSFSRASGKDTQYF
V: TRBV7-2
D: TRBD2

CDR3: CASSPNSAGELFF
V: TRBV5-1
D: .

CDR3: CAISEAATLGGYTF
V: TRBV10-3
D: .

CDR3: CSVDNRGNTGELFF
V: TRBV29-1
D: TRBD1

CDR3: CASSPRWSSTNEKLFF
V: TRBV7-2
D: .

CDR3: CASSTRELAGGSSYNEQFF
V: TRBV11-2
D: TRBD2

CDR3: CASSRKTVQVYEQYF
V: TRBV14
D: .

CDR3: CASSPASGRAGTDTQYF
V: TRBV27
D: TRBD2

CDR3: CASSPLGTTNTGELFF
V: TRBV14
D: TRBD2

CDR3: CASSLRTGNTGELFF
V: TRBV7-2
D: TRBD1

CDR3: CASIAGARETQYF
V: TRBV28
D: .

CDR3: CASSVGISGNTIYF
V: TRBV12-3/TRBV12-4
D: .

CDR3: CASSYSGGVEQFF
V: TRBV6-2/TRBV6-3
D: TRBD2

CDR3: CASKAGGIDSPLHF
V: TRBV12-3/TRBV12-4
D: TRBD1

CDR3: CASSLRGYTGELFF
V: TRBV7-8
D: .

CDR3: CASSPPTNHNEQFF
V: TRBV28
D: .

CDR3: CASSQDLVHSYEQYF
V: TRBV4-3
D: .

CDR3: CASKGTLNSPLHF
V: TRBV6-1
D: .

CDR3: CASSLTGFPLAKNIQYF
V: TRBV7-2
D: .

CDR3: CASSLVGGRNTGELFF
V: TRBV7-9
D: .

CDR3: CASSGQGRQPQHF
V: TRBV18
D: .

CDR3: CASSDRGIVNEQFF
V: TRBV6-2/TRBV6-3
D: TRBD1

CDR3: CASSYEGGVGAEYF
V: TRBV6-2/TRBV6-3
D: .